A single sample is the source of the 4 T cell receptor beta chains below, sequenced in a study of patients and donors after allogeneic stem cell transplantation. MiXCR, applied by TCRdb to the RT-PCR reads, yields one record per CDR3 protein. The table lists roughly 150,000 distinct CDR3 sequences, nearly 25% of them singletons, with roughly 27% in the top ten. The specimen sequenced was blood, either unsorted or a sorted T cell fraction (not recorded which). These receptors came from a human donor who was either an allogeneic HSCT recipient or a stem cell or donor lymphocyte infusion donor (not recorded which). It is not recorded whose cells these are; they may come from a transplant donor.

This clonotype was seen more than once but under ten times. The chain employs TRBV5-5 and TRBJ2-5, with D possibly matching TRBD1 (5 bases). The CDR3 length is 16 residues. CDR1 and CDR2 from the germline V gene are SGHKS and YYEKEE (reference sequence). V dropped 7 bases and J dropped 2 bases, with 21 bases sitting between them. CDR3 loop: CASAWGFWAAQETQYF. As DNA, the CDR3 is TGTGCCAGCGCCTGGGGCTTTTGGGCAGCTCAAGAGACCCAGTACTTC.

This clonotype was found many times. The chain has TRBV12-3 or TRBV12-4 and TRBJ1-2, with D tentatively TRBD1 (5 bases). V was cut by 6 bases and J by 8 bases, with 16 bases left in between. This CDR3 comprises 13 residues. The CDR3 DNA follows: TGTGCCAGCAGCACGGGTGCGGGGGAGGGCTACACCTTC. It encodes CASSTGAGEGYTF.

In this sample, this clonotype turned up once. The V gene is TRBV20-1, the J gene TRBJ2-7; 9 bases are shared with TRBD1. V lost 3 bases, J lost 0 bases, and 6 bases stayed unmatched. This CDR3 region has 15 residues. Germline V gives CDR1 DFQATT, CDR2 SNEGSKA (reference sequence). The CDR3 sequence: CSASRGTGSSYEQYF. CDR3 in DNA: TGCAGTGCTAGTCGCGGGACAGGGAGCTCCTACGAGCAGTACTTC.

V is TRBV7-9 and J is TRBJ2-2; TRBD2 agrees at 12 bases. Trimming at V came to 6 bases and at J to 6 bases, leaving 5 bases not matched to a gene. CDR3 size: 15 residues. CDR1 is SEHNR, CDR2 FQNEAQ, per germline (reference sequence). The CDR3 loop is CASRTGLAGSGELFF. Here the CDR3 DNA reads TGTGCCAGCAGAACCGGACTAGCGGGATCCGGGGAGCTGTTTTTT.